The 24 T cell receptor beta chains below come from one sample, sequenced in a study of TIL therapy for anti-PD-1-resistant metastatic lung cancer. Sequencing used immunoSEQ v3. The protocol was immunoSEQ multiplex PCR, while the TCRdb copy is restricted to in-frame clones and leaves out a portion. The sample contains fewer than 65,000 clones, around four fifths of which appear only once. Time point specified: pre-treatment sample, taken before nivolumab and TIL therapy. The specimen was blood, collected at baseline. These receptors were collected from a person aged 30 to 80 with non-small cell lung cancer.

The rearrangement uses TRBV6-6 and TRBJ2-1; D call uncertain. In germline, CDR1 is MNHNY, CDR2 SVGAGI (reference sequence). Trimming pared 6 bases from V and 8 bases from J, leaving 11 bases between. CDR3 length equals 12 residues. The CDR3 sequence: CASSPYVYEQFF. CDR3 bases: TGTGCCAGCAGCCCATATGTGTATGAGCAGTTCTTC.

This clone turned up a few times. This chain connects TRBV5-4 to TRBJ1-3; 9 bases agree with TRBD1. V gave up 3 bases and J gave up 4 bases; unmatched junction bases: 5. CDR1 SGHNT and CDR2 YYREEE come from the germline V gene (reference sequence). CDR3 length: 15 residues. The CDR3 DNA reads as TGTGCCAGCAGCTCCGGGACAGGGTCCGGAAACACCATATATTTT. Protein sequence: CASSSGTGSGNTIYF.

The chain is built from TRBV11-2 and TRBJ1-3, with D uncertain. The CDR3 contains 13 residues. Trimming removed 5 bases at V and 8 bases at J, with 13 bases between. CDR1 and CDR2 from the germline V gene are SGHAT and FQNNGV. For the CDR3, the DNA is TGTGCCAGCAGCCCTCTGGGCCCAGACACCATATATTTT. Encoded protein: CASSPLGPDTIYF.

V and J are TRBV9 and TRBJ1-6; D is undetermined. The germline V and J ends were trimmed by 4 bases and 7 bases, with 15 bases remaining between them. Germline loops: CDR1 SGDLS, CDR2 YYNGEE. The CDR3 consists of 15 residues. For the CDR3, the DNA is TGTGCCAGCAGCCCCCGCGGTGGGATGAATTCACCCCTCCACTTT. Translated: CASSPRGGMNSPLHF.

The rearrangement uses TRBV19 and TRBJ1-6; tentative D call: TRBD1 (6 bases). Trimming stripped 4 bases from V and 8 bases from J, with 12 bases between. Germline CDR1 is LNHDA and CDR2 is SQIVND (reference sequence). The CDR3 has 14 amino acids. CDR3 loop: CASSTGTSYSPLHF. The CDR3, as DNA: TGTGCCAGTAGTACCGGGACAAGCTATTCACCCCTCCACTTT.

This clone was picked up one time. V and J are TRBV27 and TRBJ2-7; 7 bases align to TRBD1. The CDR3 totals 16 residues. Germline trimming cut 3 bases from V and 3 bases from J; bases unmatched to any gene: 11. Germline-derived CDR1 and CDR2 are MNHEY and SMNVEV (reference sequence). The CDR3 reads CASSFYPGRGYYEQYF. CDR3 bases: TGTGCCAGCAGTTTTTACCCGGGCAGGGGGTACTACGAGCAGTACTTC.

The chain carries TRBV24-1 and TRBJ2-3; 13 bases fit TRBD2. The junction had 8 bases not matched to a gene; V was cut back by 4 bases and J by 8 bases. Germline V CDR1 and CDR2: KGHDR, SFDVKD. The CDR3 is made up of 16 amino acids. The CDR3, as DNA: TGTGCCACCAGTGACCCCGGACTAGCGGGAGCCCGTACGCAGTATTTT. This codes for CATSDPGLAGARTQYF.

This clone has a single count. Here the CDR3 reads CASSQDHRTVDEQFF. CDR3 nucleotides: TGTGCCAGCAGCCAGGACCACCGTACCGTCGATGAGCAGTTCTTC. The chain links TRBV7-9 to TRBJ2-1; D gene ambiguous. The germline gives CDR1 SEHNR, CDR2 FQNEAQ (reference sequence). Deletions cut 5 bases from V and 8 bases from J, with 19 bases between. This CDR3 region has 15 residues.

The chain's CDR3 is CASSSAGAFSTDTQYF. The CDR3 DNA reads TGTGCCAGCAGCTCGGCGGGAGCGTTTAGCACAGATACGCAGTATTTT. The chain links TRBV7-8 to TRBJ2-3, with TRBD2 identical over 7 bases. V shed 4 bases and J 0 bases; nucleotides not matched to a gene: 7. The CDR3 is made up of 16 amino acids. The germline V gene has CDR1 SGHVS and CDR2 FQNEAQ.

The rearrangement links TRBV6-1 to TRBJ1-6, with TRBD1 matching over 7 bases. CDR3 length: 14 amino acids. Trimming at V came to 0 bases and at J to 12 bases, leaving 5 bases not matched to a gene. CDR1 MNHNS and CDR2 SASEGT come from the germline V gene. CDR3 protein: CASSEAGQTLPLHF. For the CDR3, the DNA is TGTGCCAGCAGTGAAGCGGGACAGACGCTACCCCTCCACTTT.

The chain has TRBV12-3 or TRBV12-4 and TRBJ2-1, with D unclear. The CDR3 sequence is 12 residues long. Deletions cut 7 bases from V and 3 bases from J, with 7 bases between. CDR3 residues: CASTQDYNEQFF. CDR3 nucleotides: TGTGCCAGCACCCAGGACTACAATGAGCAGTTCTTC.

The CDR3 coding sequence is TGTGCCAGCAGGCGACAGGGGGCGGGCACAGATACGCAGTATTTT. Encoded protein: CASRRQGAGTDTQYF. The chain uses TRBV2 and TRBJ2-3, with TRBD1 matching over 10 bases. The junction had 4 bases not matched to a gene; V was cut back by 6 bases and J by 1 base. CDR1 SNHLY and CDR2 FYNNEI come from the germline V gene. The CDR3 has 15 amino acids.

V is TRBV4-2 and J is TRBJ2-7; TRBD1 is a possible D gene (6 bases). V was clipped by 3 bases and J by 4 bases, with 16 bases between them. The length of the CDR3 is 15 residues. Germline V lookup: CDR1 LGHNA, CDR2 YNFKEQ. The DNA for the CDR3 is TGTGCCAGCAGCCAGCCAGGGGAGAATGAGTACGAGCAGTACTTC. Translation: CASSQPGENEYEQYF.

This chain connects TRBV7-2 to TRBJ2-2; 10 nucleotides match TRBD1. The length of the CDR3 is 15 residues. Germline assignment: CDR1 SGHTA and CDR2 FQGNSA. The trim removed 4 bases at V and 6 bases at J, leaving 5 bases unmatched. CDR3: CASSSRTGGSGELFF. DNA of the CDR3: TGTGCCAGCAGCTCTCGGACAGGGGGGTCCGGGGAGCTGTTTTTT.

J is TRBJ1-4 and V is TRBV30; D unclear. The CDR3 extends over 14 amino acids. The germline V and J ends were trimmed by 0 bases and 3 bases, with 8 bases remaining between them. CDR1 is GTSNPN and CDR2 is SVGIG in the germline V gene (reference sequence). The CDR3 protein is CAWSVLGSNEKLFF. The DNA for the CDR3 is TGTGCCTGGAGTGTACTAGGGTCTAATGAAAAACTGTTTTTT.

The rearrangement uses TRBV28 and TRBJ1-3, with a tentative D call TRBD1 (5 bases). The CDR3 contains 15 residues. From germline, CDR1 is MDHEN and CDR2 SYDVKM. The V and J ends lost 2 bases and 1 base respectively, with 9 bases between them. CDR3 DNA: TGTGCCAGCAGTTTAGGACACACATCTGGAAACACCATATATTTT. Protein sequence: CASSLGHTSGNTIYF.

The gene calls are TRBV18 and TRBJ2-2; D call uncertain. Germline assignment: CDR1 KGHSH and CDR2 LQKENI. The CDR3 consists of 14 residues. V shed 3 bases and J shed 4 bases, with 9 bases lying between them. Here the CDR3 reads CASSPLESTGELFF. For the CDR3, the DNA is TGTGCCAGCTCACCGCTCGAAAGCACCGGGGAGCTGTTTTTT.

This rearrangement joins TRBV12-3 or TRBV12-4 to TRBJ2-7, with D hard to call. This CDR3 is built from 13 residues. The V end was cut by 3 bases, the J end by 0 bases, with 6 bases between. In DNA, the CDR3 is TGTGCCAGCAGTTTGAGGTCCTCCTACGAGCAGTACTTC. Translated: CASSLRSSYEQYF.

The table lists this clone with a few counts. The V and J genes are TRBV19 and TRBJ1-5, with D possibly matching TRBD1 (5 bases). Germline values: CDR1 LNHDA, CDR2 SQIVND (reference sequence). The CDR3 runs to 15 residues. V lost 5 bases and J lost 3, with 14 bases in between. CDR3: CASSYFGGYNQPQHF. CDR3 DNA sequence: TGTGCCAGTAGTTACTTTGGGGGATACAATCAGCCCCAGCATTTT.

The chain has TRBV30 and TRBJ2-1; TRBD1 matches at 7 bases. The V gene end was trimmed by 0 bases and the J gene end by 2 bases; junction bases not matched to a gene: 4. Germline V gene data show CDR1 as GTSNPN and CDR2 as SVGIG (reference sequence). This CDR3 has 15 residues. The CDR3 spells CAWSVGQGAYNEQFF. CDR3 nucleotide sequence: TGTGCCTGGAGTGTAGGGCAGGGGGCCTACAATGAGCAGTTCTTC.

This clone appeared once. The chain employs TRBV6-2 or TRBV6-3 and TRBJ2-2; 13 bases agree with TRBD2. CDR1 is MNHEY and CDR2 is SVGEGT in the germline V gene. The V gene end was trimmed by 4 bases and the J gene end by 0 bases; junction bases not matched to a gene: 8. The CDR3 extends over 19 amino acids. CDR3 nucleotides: TGTGCCAGCAGTTCTCCGGGACTAGCGGGGCTCGCGAACACCGGGGAGCTGTTTTTT. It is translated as CASSSPGLAGLANTGELFF.

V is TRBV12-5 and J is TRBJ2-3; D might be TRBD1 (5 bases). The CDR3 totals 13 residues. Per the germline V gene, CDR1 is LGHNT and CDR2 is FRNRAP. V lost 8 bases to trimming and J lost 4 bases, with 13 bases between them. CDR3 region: CASQARGADTQYF. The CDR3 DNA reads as TGTGCTAGTCAGGCTAGGGGCGCAGATACGCAGTATTTT.

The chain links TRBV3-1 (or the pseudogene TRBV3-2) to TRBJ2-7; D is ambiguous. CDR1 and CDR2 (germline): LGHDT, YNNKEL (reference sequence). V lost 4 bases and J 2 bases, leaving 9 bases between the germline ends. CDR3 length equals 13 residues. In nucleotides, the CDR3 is TGTGCCAGCAGCCGCACACGGGCCTACGAGCAGTACTTC. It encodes CASSRTRAYEQYF.

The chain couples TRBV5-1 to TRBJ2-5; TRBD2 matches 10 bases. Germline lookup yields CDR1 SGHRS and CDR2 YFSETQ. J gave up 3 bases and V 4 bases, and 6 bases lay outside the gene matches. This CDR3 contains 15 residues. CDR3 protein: CASSDPGLAEETQYF. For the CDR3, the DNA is TGCGCCAGCAGCGATCCCGGACTAGCGGAAGAGACCCAGTACTTC. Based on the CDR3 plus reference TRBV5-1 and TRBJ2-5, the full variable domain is KAGVTQTPRYLIKTRGQQVTLSCSPISGHRSVSWYQQTPGQGLQFLFEYFSETQRNKGNFPGRFSGRQFSNSRSEMNVSTLELGDSALYLCASSDPGLAEETQYFGPGTRLLVL.